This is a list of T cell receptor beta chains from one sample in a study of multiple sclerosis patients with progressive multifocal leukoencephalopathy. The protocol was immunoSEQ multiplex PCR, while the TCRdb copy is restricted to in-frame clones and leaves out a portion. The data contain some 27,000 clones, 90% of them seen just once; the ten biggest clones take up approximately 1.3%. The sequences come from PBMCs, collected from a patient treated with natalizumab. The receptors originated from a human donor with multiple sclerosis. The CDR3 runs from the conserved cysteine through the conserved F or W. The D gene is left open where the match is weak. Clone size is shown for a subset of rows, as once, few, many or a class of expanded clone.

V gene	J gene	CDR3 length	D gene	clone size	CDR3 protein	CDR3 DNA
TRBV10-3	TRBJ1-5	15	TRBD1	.	CATDRDLDSNQPQHF	TGTGCCACGGACAGGGATTTGGATAGCAATCAGCCCCAGCATTTT
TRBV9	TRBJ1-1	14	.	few	CASSVGRVNTEAFF	TGTGCCAGCAGCGTTGGAAGGGTGAATACTGAAGCTTTCTTT
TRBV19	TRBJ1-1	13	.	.	CASRDTSNTEAFF	TGTGCCAGTAGGGACACCTCGAACACTGAAGCTTTCTTT
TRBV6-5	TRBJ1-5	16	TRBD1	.	CASSLLIGGLWQPQHF	TGTGCCAGCAGTTTGCTCATAGGGGGCTTATGGCAGCCCCAGCATTTT
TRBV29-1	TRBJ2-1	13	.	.	CSVEEGYPAEQFF	TGCAGCGTTGAAGAAGGCTACCCCGCTGAGCAGTTCTTC
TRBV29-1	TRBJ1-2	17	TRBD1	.	CSVEGNRGRFSWRRYTF	TGCAGCGTTGAGGGAAACAGGGGGCGCTTTAGCTGGAGACGTTACACCTTC
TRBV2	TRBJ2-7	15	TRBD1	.	CASRGGTGGSYEQYF	TGTGCCAGCAGGGGCGGGACAGGGGGGTCCTACGAGCAGTACTTC
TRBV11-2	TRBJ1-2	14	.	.	CASRGSTSNYGYTF	TGTGCCAGCAGGGGCTCGACCTCTAACTATGGCTACACCTTC
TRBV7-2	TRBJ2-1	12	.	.	CASSPSHNEQFF	TGTGCCAGCAGCCCGAGTCACAATGAGCAGTTCTTC
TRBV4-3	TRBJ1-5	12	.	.	CASSQDNQPQHF	TGCGCCAGCAGCCAAGATAACCAGCCCCAGCATTTT
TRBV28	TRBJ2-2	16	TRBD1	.	CASSLMGQLNTGELFF	TGTGCCAGCAGTTTAATGGGACAGCTTAACACCGGGGAGCTGTTTTTT
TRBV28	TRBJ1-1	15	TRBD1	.	CASSLEGEGAREAFF	TGTGCCAGCAGTTTAGAGGGGGAGGGGGCCCGAGAAGCTTTCTTT
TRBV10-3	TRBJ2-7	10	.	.	CAISGTIQRF	TGTGCCATCAGTGGGACTATTCAACGGTTC
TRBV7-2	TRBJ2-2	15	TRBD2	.	CASAPTSRHTGELFF	TGTGCCAGCGCCCCGACTAGCCGGCACACCGGGGAGCTGTTTTTT
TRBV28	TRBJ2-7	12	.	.	CASSLLGREQYF	TGTGCCAGCAGTTTATTAGGTCGCGAGCAGTACTTC
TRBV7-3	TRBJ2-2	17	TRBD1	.	CASSRGQGYLGAGELFF	TGTGCCAGCAGCAGAGGACAGGGATACTTAGGGGCTGGGGAGCTGTTTTTT
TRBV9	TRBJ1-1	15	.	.	CASSVVAGTNTEAFF	TGTGCCAGCAGCGTAGTTGCAGGGACGAACACTGAAGCTTTCTTT
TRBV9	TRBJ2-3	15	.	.	CASSVSDTSTDTQYF	TGTGCCAGCAGCGTTTCCGACACCAGCACAGATACGCAGTATTTT
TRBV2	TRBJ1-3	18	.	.	CASSKSARDSSSGNTIYF	TGTGCCAGCAGTAAAAGCGCCCGGGACTCCAGCTCTGGAAACACCATATATTTT
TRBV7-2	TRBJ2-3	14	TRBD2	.	CASSFKAGPDTQYF	TGTGCCAGCAGCTTTAAAGCGGGGCCAGATACGCAGTATTTT
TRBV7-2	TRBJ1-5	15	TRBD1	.	CASSSTGGARQPQHF	TGTGCCAGCAGCTCAACAGGGGGCGCGCGACAGCCCCAGCATTTT
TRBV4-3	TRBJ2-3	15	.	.	CASSQAPGGLDTQYF	TGCGCCAGCAGCCAAGCCCCGGGGGGCTTGGATACGCAGTATTTT
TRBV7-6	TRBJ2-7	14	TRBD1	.	CASSLDRAPYEQYF	TGTGCCAGCAGCTTGGACAGGGCCCCCTACGAGCAGTACTTC
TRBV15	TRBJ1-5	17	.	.	CATSRDRANSYSQPQHF	TGTGCCACCAGCAGAGATAGAGCCAATTCCTACAGTCAGCCCCAGCATTTT
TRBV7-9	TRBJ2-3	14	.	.	CASSLAGRTDTQYF	TGTGCCAGCAGCTTAGCGGGGCGCACAGATACGCAGTATTTT
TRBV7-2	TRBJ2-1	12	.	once	CASSLRNEPRFF	TGTGCCAGCAGCTTAAGGAATGAGCCCCGGTTCTTC
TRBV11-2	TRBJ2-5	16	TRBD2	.	CASSLDRGGIQETQYF	TGTGCCAGCAGCTTAGACCGCGGGGGGATCCAAGAGACCCAGTACTTC
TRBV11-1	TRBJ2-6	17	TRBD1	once	CASSQRTGRNGANVLTF	TGTGCCAGCAGCCAGAGGACAGGGCGTAATGGGGCCAACGTCCTGACTTTC
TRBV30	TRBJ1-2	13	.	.	CAWRPGTYYGYTF	TGTGCCTGGAGGCCAGGGACTTACTATGGCTACACCTTC
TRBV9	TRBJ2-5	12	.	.	CASSAYPGTQYF	TGTGCCAGCAGCGCCTATCCGGGGACCCAGTACTTC
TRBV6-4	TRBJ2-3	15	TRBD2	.	CASSGLAGGTDTQYF	TGTGCCAGCAGTGGACTAGCGGGGGGCACAGATACGCAGTATTTT
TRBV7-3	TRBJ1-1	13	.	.	CASSLSVNTEAFF	TGTGCCAGCAGCTTATCAGTGAACACTGAAGCTTTCTTT
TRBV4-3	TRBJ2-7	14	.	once	CASSQGKGAYEQYF	TGCGCCAGCAGCCAAGGCAAAGGGGCCTACGAGCAGTACTTC
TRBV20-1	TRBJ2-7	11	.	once	CSARTAYEQYF	TGCAGTGCTAGGACAGCATACGAGCAGTACTTC
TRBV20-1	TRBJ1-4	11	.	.	CSASRSVTADF	TGCAGTGCTAGTCGGTCCGTGACAGCCGATTTT
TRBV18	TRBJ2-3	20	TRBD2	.	CASSSTGTSGVETSTDTQYF	TGTGCCAGCTCATCTACCGGGACTAGCGGGGTCGAAACTAGCACAGATACGCAGTATTTT
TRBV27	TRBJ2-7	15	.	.	CASSLWSGALYEQYF	TGTGCCAGCAGTTTATGGTCAGGGGCCCTCTACGAGCAGTACTTC
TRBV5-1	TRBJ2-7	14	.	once	CASSLSQGTYEQYF	TGCGCCAGCAGCTTGTCACAGGGTACCTACGAGCAGTACTTC
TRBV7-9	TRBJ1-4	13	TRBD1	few	CASSWDRNEKLFF	TGTGCCAGCAGTTGGGACAGGAATGAAAAACTGTTTTTT
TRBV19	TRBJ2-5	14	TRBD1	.	CASSIQGARETQYF	TGTGCCAGTAGTATTCAGGGGGCGCGAGAGACCCAGTACTTC
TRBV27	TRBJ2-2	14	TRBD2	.	CASRGGAQSRELFF	TGTGCCAGTCGCGGGGGGGCCCAATCTCGGGAGCTGTTTTTT
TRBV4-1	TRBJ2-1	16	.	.	CASSLTDGGQYNEQFF	TGCGCCAGCAGCCTTACAGACGGGGGGCAATACAATGAGCAGTTCTTC
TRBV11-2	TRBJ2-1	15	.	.	CASSLVRTSYNEQFF	TGTGCCAGCAGCTTAGTTCGGACCAGCTACAATGAGCAGTTCTTC
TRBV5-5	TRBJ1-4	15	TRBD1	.	CASSLVRGLGEKLFF	TGTGCCAGCAGCTTGGTTAGGGGGCTTGGAGAAAAACTGTTTTTT
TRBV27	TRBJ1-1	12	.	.	CASSLTGVEAFF	TGTGCCAGCAGTTTAACGGGGGTCGAAGCTTTCTTT
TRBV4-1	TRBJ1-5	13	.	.	CASSQVPHQPQHF	TGCGCCAGCAGCCAAGTTCCTCATCAGCCCCAGCATTTT
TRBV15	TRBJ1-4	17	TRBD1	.	CATSGPDREEREEKLFF	TGTGCCACCAGCGGTCCGGACAGGGAGGAACGGGAGGAAAAACTGTTTTTT
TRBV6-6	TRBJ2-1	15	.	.	CASSYQSFGTNEQFF	TGTGCCAGCAGTTACCAATCTTTTGGGACCAATGAGCAGTTCTTC